A selection of T cell receptor beta chains follows, all from one sample in a study of blood T cell repertoires in COVID-19. The method was immunoSEQ multiplex PCR; TCRdb's version includes in-frame clones alone and lacks a portion of them. The data contain 200,000 to 250,000 clones, around 86% of them singletons. Sequencing used PBMCs or T cells enriched from blood (not recorded which). All receptors come from a woman in her forties or fifties who had recovered from COVID-19. The CDR3 runs from the conserved cysteine through the conserved F or W. For some rows the clone size is stated as once, few or many, or as a class when expanded; others skip it.

clone size,J gene,V gene,CDR3 protein
-,TRBJ2-1,TRBV11-2,CASSIGQYNEQFF
-,TRBJ2-7,TRBV19,CASSTVAGESYEQYF
few,TRBJ2-3,TRBV19,CASTPQAGPDTQYF
-,TRBJ1-1,TRBV9,CASSGGSEAFF
once,TRBJ1-3,TRBV14,CASSRGGHRDSGNTIYF
once,TRBJ1-2,TRBV5-1,CASSQGQGYYGYTF
once,TRBJ1-1,TRBV2,CASSARVGSSVTEAFF
-,TRBJ2-7,TRBV18,CASSPNGSSGEQYF
-,TRBJ1-1,TRBV6-5,CASSYTSALNTEAFF
-,TRBJ1-3,TRBV13,CASSLITRRGWSSGNTIYF
-,TRBJ2-7,TRBV19,CASSPDRALNEQYF
-,TRBJ1-3,TRBV4-3,CASSQDLGRAGGNTIYF
-,TRBJ1-5,TRBV28,CASSTDRGKQPQHF
-,TRBJ2-1,TRBV7-9,CASSPLAGGYNEQFF
-,TRBJ1-2,TRBV7-9,CASSLAATVYGYTF
-,TRBJ2-1,TRBV7-9,CASSPAFLLAREFYNEQFF
once,TRBJ2-1,TRBV29-1,CTVAGVYNEQFF
once,TRBJ2-5,TRBV6-5,CASSLRVADPLNF
-,TRBJ1-2,TRBV6-5,CASSTAGRGYTF
many,TRBJ2-1,TRBV9,CASSSASTSVNEQFF
once,TRBJ1-2,TRBV28,CASSEGGFDYGYTF
-,TRBJ1-4,TRBV15,CATSGQGGLNEKLFF
-,TRBJ2-1,TRBV5-4,CASSSGGGGYDNEQFF
once,TRBJ2-5,TRBV29-1,CSVVGLAGWQETQYF
-,TRBJ2-7,TRBV19,CASATYTGVNPYEQYF
-,TRBJ2-4,TRBV28,CASSLAGLAGAKNIQYF
-,TRBJ2-3,TRBV2,CASSDAQGTDTQYF
-,TRBJ2-2,TRBV28,CASSLQGAKELFF
-,TRBJ1-6,TRBV7-9,CASSLHGAGSNSPLHF